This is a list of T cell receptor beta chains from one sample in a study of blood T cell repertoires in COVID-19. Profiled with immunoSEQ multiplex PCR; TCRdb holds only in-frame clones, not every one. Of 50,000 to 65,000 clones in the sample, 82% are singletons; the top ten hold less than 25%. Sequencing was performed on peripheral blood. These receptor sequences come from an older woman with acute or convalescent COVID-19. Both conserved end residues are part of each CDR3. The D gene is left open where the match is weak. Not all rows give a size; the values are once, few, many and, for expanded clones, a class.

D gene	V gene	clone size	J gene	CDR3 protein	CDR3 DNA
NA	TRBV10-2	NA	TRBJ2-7	CASSGQVDSYEQYF	TGCGCCAGCAGTGGACAGGTCGACTCCTACGAGCAGTACTTC
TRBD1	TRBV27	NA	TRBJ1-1	CASSKGAGTEAFF	TGTGCCAGCAGTAAGGGGGCGGGCACTGAAGCTTTCTTT
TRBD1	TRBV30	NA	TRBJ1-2	CAWSPGQGTGYTF	TGTGCCTGGAGCCCCGGACAGGGGACTGGCTACACCTTC
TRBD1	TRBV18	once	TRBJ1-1	CASSLGTGTNTEAFF	TGTGCCAGCTCACTCGGGACAGGGACGAACACTGAAGCTTTCTTT
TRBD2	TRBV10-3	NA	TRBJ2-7	CAISEFGGGAGEQYF	TGTGCCATCAGTGAGTTCGGCGGGGGGGCCGGTGAGCAGTACTTC
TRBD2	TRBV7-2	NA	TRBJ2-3	CASSQGLAGLQDTQYF	TGTGCCAGCAGCCAAGGACTAGCGGGGTTACAAGATACGCAGTATTTT
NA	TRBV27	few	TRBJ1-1	CASSHPGMNTEAFF	TGTGCCAGCAGTCATCCAGGGATGAACACTGAAGCTTTCTTT
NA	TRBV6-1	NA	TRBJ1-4	CASSEARVFNEKLFF	TGTGCCAGCAGTGAAGCTCGGGTGTTTAATGAAAAACTGTTTTTT
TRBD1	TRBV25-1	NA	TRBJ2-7	CASGDRGSYEQYF	TGTGCCAGCGGGGACAGGGGGTCCTACGAGCAGTACTTC
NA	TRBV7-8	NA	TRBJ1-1	CASSFPGEAFF	TGTGCCAGCAGCTTTCCGGGGGAAGCTTTCTTT
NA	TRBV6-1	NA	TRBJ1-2	CASSEELDSF	TGTGCCAGCAGTGAAGAGTTGGACAGCTTC
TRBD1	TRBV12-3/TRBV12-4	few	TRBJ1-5	CASGQGSNQPQHF	TGTGCCAGCGGACAGGGTTCCAATCAGCCCCAGCATTTT
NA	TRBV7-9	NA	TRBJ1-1	CASSLGGGNTEAFF	TGTGCCAGCAGCTTAGGTGGCGGGAACACTGAAGCTTTCTTT
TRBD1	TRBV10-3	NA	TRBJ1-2	CAISENRDSLYGYTF	TGTGCCATCAGTGAAAACCGGGACAGTCTCTATGGCTACACCTTC
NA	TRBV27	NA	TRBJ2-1	CASFTVGEQFF	TGTGCCAGTTTCACAGTTGGTGAGCAGTTCTTC
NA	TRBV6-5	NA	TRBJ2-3	CASSYSKRSTDTQYF	TGTGCCAGCAGTTACTCGAAGCGGAGCACAGATACGCAGTATTTT
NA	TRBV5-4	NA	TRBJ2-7	CASSSRESRLEQYF	TGTGCCAGCAGCTCCAGGGAATCCCGCCTCGAGCAGTACTTC
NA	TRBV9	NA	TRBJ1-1	CASSVGGSRIEAFF	TGTGCCAGCAGCGTAGGAGGCAGCCGTATTGAAGCTTTCTTT
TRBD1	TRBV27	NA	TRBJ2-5	CASSNFDRVGETQYF	TGTGCCAGCAGTAACTTTGACAGGGTCGGAGAGACCCAGTACTTC
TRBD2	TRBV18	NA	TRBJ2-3	CASSPGTRRGSTDTQYF	TGTGCCAGCTCACCGGGGACTCGGCGGGGGAGCACAGATACGCAGTATTTT
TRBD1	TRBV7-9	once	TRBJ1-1	CASHWGDRGFTEAFF	TGTGCCAGCCATTGGGGGGACAGGGGGTTTACTGAAGCTTTCTTT
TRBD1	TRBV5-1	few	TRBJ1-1	CASSLDPGGSTEAFF	TGCGCCAGCAGCTTGGATCCAGGGGGTTCCACTGAAGCTTTCTTT
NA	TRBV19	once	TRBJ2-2	CASRPLGQANTGELFF	TGTGCCAGTAGACCCTTGGGGCAAGCGAACACCGGGGAGCTGTTTTTT
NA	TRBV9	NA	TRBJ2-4	CASSPEVGTKNIQYF	TGTGCCAGCAGTCCAGAGGTAGGAACCAAAAACATTCAGTACTTC
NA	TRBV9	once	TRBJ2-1	CASSLPELNEQFF	TGTGCCAGCAGCCTCCCCGAACTAAATGAGCAGTTCTTC
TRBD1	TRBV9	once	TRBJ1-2	CASSGERDRQSYGYTF	TGTGCCAGCAGCGGCGAGAGGGACAGACAATCCTATGGCTACACCTTC
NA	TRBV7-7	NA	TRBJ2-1	CASRVLVSSYNEQFF	TGTGCCAGCAGAGTGTTAGTAAGCTCCTACAATGAGCAGTTCTTC
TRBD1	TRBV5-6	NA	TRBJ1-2	CASSLRTGKSKGYTF	TGTGCCAGCAGCCTAAGGACAGGGAAAAGTAAGGGCTACACCTTC
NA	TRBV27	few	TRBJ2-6	CASSLRVGYGANVLTF	TGTGCCAGCAGTCTGAGGGTGGGTTATGGGGCCAACGTCCTGACTTTC
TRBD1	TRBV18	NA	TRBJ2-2	CASSTGTVTGELFF	TGTGCCAGCTCAACCGGGACAGTCACCGGGGAGCTGTTTTTT
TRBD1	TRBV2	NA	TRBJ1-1	CASRRDSNTEAFF	TGTGCCAGCAGGAGGGACAGTAACACTGAAGCTTTCTTT
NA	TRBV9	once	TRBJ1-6	CASSVGVGAGFSPLHF	TGTGCCAGCAGCGTAGGAGTAGGGGCCGGTTTCTCACCCCTCCACTTT
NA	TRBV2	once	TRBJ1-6	CASGDAGVSPLHF	TGTGCCAGCGGAGATGCGGGGGTTTCACCCCTCCACTTT
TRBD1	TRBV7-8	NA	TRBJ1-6	CASSQGTGRTPLHF	TGTGCCAGCAGCCAAGGGACAGGCCGGACACCCCTCCACTTT
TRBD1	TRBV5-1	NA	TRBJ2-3	CASSLQGSTDTQYF	TGCGCCAGCAGCTTACAGGGGTCGACAGATACGCAGTATTTT
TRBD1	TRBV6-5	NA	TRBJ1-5	CASRLGQGLFQPQHF	TGTGCCAGCAGATTAGGACAGGGGTTGTTTCAGCCCCAGCATTTT
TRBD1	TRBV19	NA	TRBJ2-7	CASSAGTASYEQYF	TGTGCCAGTAGCGCCGGGACAGCTTCCTACGAGCAGTACTTC
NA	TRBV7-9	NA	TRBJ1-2	CASKSGGNGYTF	TGTGCCAGCAAATCAGGAGGGAATGGCTACACCTTC
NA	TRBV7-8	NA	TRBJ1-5	CASSRTRGNQPQHF	TGTGCCAGCAGCAGGACAAGGGGCAATCAGCCCCAGCATTTT
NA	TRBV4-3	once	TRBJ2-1	CASSQDYLAREMFF	TGCGCCAGCAGCCAAGATTACCTGGCTAGAGAAATGTTCTTC
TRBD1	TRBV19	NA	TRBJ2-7	CASSRTGEPYEQYF	TGTGCCAGTAGTAGGACAGGGGAACCCTACGAGCAGTACTTC
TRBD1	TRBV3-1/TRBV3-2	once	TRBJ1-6	CASSLGTGDLSPLHF	TGTGCCAGCAGCCTAGGGACAGGGGACCTGTCACCCCTCCACTTT
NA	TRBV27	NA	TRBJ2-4	CASSFDSSNIQYF	TGTGCCAGCAGTTTCGACAGTTCCAACATTCAGTACTTC
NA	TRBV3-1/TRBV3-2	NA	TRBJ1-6	CASSHGQGPVHF	TGTGCCAGCAGCCACGGACAAGGCCCGGTCCACTTT
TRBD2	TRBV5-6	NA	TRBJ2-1	CASTRTSGYNEQFF	TGTGCCAGCACCCGGACTAGCGGCTACAATGAGCAGTTCTTC
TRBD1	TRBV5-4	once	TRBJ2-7	CASSGQGTYEQYF	TGTGCCAGCAGCGGACAGGGGACCTACGAGCAGTACTTC
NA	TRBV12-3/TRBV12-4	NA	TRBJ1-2	CASRSTGRGYTF	TGTGCCAGCAGGTCCACAGGGCGTGGCTACACCTTC
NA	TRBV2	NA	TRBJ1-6	CASLLRRGMKNSPLHF	TGTGCCAGTCTCCTCCGGAGGGGCATGAAGAATTCACCCCTCCACTTT
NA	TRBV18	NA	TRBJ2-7	CASSPGSGRIVDEQYF	TGTGCCAGCTCACCAGGGTCAGGGCGCATAGTCGACGAGCAGTACTTC
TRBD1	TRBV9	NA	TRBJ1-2	CASSVAGGYGYTF	TGTGCCAGCAGCGTAGCAGGGGGCTATGGCTACACCTTC
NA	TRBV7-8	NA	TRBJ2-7	CASSLDMYKSGEQYF	TGTGCCAGCAGCTTAGATATGTACAAGTCGGGCGAGCAGTACTTC
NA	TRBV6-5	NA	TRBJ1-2	CASTRNLNYGYTF	TGTGCCAGCACCAGGAACCTTAACTATGGCTACACCTTC